Shown below are 27 T cell receptor beta chains from a single sample sequenced in a study of T-cell reconstitution after alpha-beta-depleted transplantation in children. Unique molecular identifiers were used to barcode this TCRbeta library. MiXCR, applied by TCRdb to the PCR reads, yields one record per CDR3 protein. The top ten hold roughly a quarter of the sample, which has about 440,000 distinct CDR3 sequences, about 45% seen once. This sample comprised PBMCs, obtained before TCRalphabeta/CD19-depleted stem cell transplant. These receptors were obtained from a girl aged 2 to 9 with aplastic anemia, due to receive a stem cell transplant.

In this sample, this clonotype turned up many times. The genes are TRBV11-2 and TRBJ2-1; 8 bases are shared with TRBD2. CDR1 and CDR2 from the germline V gene are SGHAT and FQNNGV. The CDR3 length is 16 residues. The junction had 8 bases not matched to a gene; V was cut back by 4 bases and J by 3 bases. The CDR3 sequence: CASSSGGVPFYNEQFF. The CDR3 region has the DNA TGTGCCAGCAGCTCCGGGGGGGTTCCTTTCTACAATGAGCAGTTCTTC.

The J gene is TRBJ2-3, the V gene TRBV28; unclear D gene. Per germline, CDR1 MDHEN and CDR2 SYDVKM. CDR3 length equals 13 residues. Trimming removed 5 bases at V and 4 bases at J, with 10 bases between. In DNA, the CDR3 is TGTGCCAGCAGTACCCCGGCGTCAGATACGCAGTATTTT. As protein: CASSTPASDTQYF.

This clonotype came up a few times. The chain combines TRBV10-3 with TRBJ2-1; 9 bases are shared with TRBD2. The CDR3 extends over 13 amino acids. Germline CDR1 reads ENHRY; CDR2 reads SYGVKD. The J segment lost 9 bases and the V segment lost 4 bases, leaving 4 bases of the junction unmatched. CDR3 residues: CAISVAGEGEQFF. CDR3 bases: TGTGCCATCAGTGTAGCGGGAGAGGGTGAGCAGTTCTTC.

This clonotype was observed many times. This rearrangement joins TRBV7-2 to TRBJ2-6; D may be TRBD2 (5 bases). This CDR3 region has 15 residues. V dropped 2 bases and J dropped 3 bases, with 8 bases sitting between them. Germline lookup yields CDR1 SGHTA and CDR2 FQGNSA. CDR3 sequence (DNA): TGTGCCAGCAGCTTACCTAGCTTTGGGGCCAACGTCCTGACTTTC. Its translation: CASSLPSFGANVLTF. Full variable domain (missing parts from reference TRBV7-2 and TRBJ2-6): GAGVSQSPSNKVTEKGKDVELRCDPISGHTALYWYRQSLGQGLEFLIYFQGNSAPDKSGLPSDRFSAERTGGSVSTLTIQRTQQEDSAVYLCASSLPSFGANVLTFGAGSRLTVL.

This clonotype came up a few times. Here the CDR3 reads CSAPPPGTYSNQPQHF. The CDR3, as DNA: TGCAGTGCCCCCCCCCCGGGGACATACAGCAATCAGCCCCAGCATTTT. The chain recombines TRBV20-1 with TRBJ1-5, with TRBD1 as a possible D gene (6 bases). This CDR3 is 16 amino acids long. V lost 6 bases, J lost 1 base, and 19 bases lay in between. The germline V gene encodes CDR1 DFQATT and CDR2 SNEGSKA (reference sequence).

The chain joins TRBV20-1 to TRBJ2-7; 9 bases line up with TRBD2. V was pared by 5 bases and J by 3 bases, with 11 bases of the junction left unmatched. CDR3 length equals 15 residues. Germline V gene data show CDR1 as DFQATT and CDR2 as SNEGSKA (reference sequence). Here the CDR3 DNA reads TGCAGTGCTCCTAGAGCGGGAGGCAGGGGCTACGAGCAGTACTTC. Translation: CSAPRAGGRGYEQYF.

This chain links TRBV30 with TRBJ2-7; 7 bases line up with TRBD1. The CDR3 has 13 amino acids. The germline gives CDR1 GTSNPN, CDR2 SVGIG (reference sequence). V was pared by 1 base and J by 1 base, with 1 base of the junction left unmatched. Here the CDR3 reads CAWSGGQSYEQYF. The CDR3 DNA follows: TGTGCCTGGAGTGGGGGACAGTCCTACGAGCAGTACTTC.

This clonotype was detected only a few times. The gene calls are TRBV3-1 and TRBJ1-2, with a tentative D call TRBD1 (6 bases). Germline V gives CDR1 LGHDT, CDR2 YNNKEL (reference sequence). This CDR3 has 13 amino acids. The V end lost 2 bases, the J end lost 7 bases, and 11 bases lay between the germline ends. As DNA, the CDR3 is TGTGCCAGCAGCCAAACAGGGCTGAGTGGCTACACCTTC. As protein: CASSQTGLSGYTF. Full variable domain (missing parts from reference TRBV3-1 and TRBJ1-2): DTAVSQTPKYLVTQMGNDKSIKCEQNLGHDTMYWYKQDSKKFLKIMFSYNNKELIINETVPNRFSPKSPDKAHLNLHINSLELGDSAVYFCASSQTGLSGYTFGSGTRLTVV.

This chain links TRBV10-3 with TRBJ2-3; 7 bases are shared with TRBD1. Germline loops: CDR1 ENHRY, CDR2 SYGVKD. This CDR3 region has 17 residues. V was pared by 2 bases and J by 1 base, with 9 bases of the junction left unmatched. The CDR3: CAISETRQGSGTDTQYF. Written as DNA, the CDR3 is TGTGCCATCAGTGAGACCCGACAGGGCAGTGGCACAGATACGCAGTATTTT.

In its sample, this clonotype was seen many times. The chain couples TRBV10-3 to TRBJ2-5; 10 bases fit TRBD2. The V gene end was trimmed by 4 bases and the J gene end by 2 bases; junction bases not matched to a gene: 4. Per the germline V gene, CDR1 is ENHRY and CDR2 is SYGVKD. This CDR3 is 15 amino acids long. CDR3 DNA sequence: TGTGCCATCAGTGGGAGCGGGAGGGGACAAGAGACCCAGTACTTC. This gives the protein CAISGSGRGQETQYF.

This rearrangement joins TRBV4-1 to TRBJ2-1, with D perhaps matching TRBD2 (5 bases). The CDR3 has 15 amino acids. The V and J ends lost 4 bases and 3 bases respectively, with 13 bases between them. Germline loops: CDR1 MGHRA, CDR2 YSYEKL. CDR3 DNA sequence: TGCGCCAGCAGCCCTAGCCAGTCCATCTACAATGAGCAGTTCTTC. Its translation: CASSPSQSIYNEQFF.

V gene TRBV5-1 combines with J gene TRBJ2-7, with D hard to call. The CDR3 has 16 amino acids. Germline V gives CDR1 SGHRS, CDR2 YFSETQ. Trimming stripped 4 bases from V and 0 bases from J, with 17 bases between. CDR3 nucleotide sequence: TGCGCCAGCAGCCTCCTGGGGTCCACCAGCTCCTACGAGCAGTACTTC. Translated: CASSLLGSTSSYEQYF. Variable domain in full (rest from reference TRBV5-1 and TRBJ2-7): KAGVTQTPRYLIKTRGQQVTLSCSPISGHRSVSWYQQTPGQGLQFLFEYFSETQRNKGNFPGRFSGRQFSNSRSEMNVSTLELGDSALYLCASSLLGSTSSYEQYFGPGTRLTVT.

To note about this clonotype: It may be a read error: a sequence one base away is much more abundant. This chain uses TRBV12-3 or TRBV12-4 with TRBJ1-3; TRBD1 is a possible D gene (6 bases). The V gene lost 10 bases and the J gene lost 3 bases, with 13 bases spanning the gap. The CDR3 runs 13 residues. CDR3 in amino acids: CATTLGGGNTIYF. Here the CDR3 DNA reads TGTGCCACCACCCTAGGGGGTGGAAACACCATATATTTT.

This rearrangement joins TRBV20-1 to TRBJ2-7; D is perhaps TRBD1 (7 bases). From germline, CDR1 is DFQATT and CDR2 SNEGSKA (reference sequence). The V gene lost 6 bases and the J gene lost 0 bases, with 12 bases spanning the gap. The CDR3 runs to 13 residues. In nucleotides, the CDR3 is TGCAGTGCCTGGCGGGACAGCTCCTACGAGCAGTACTTC. Protein: CSAWRDSSYEQYF.

This chain connects TRBV7-2 to TRBJ2-7; D is unclear. Germline values: CDR1 SGHTA, CDR2 FQGNSA. The V gene lost 1 base and the J gene lost 5 bases, with 12 bases spanning the gap. CDR3 length: 14 amino acids. Written as DNA, the CDR3 is TGTGCCAGCAGCTTAGATCTACTGGGAAACGAGCAGTACTTC. Translation: CASSLDLLGNEQYF.

J is TRBJ2-2 and V is TRBV18; possibly TRBD2 for D (5 bases). The CDR3 contains 15 residues. Germline loops: CDR1 KGHSH, CDR2 LQKENI. V shed 2 bases and J shed 3 bases, with 10 bases lying between them. This chain's CDR3 is CASSPRPEDTGELFF. CDR3 DNA sequence: TGTGCCAGCTCACCAAGGCCGGAGGACACCGGGGAGCTGTTTTTT. Full variable domain (remainder filled in from reference TRBV18 and TRBJ2-2): NAGVMQNPRHLVRRRGQEARLRCSPMKGHSHVYWYRQLPEEGLKFMVYLQKENIIDESGMPKERFSAEFPKEGPSILRIQQVVRGDSAAYFCASSPRPEDTGELFFGEGSRLTVL.

Only one count was recorded for this clonotype. The V call is TRBV11-2, the J call TRBJ2-5; 12 nucleotides line up with TRBD2. This CDR3 spans 15 amino acids. With 4 bases clipped from V and 2 bases from J, the junction kept 2 bases outside the gene matches. CDR1 is SGHAT and CDR2 is FQNNGV in the germline V gene. The chain's CDR3 is CASSSTSGGQETQYF. The CDR3 nucleotides are TGTGCCAGCAGCTCCACTAGCGGGGGGCAAGAGACCCAGTACTTC.

There are many counts of this clonotype. CDR3 sequence reads: CSAAGTRGFNEQFF. CDR3 in DNA: TGCAGTGCCGCCGGGACTAGGGGTTTCAATGAGCAGTTCTTC. The chain uses TRBV20-1 and TRBJ2-1, with 8 bases matching TRBD2. Trimming removed 6 bases from V and 6 bases from J; junction bases left unmatched: 10. CDR1 and CDR2 from the germline V gene are DFQATT and SNEGSKA (reference sequence). The CDR3 contains 14 residues.

This clonotype was seen once. The rearrangement uses TRBV15 and TRBJ2-5; TRBD1 matches 9 bases. The CDR3 is 14 residues long. With V trimmed by 5 bases and J by 4 bases, 5 bases remained unmatched. Germline CDR1 and CDR2: LNHNV and YYDKDF (reference sequence). CDR3 nucleotides: TGTGCCACCAGCGAACAACAGGGGGCAGAGACCCAGTACTTC. The encoded protein is CATSEQQGAETQYF.

This clonotype was counted once. The chain carries TRBV15 and TRBJ1-4; D remains unclear. Deletions cut 2 bases from V and 4 bases from J, with 17 bases between. The germline CDR1 and CDR2 sequences are LNHNV and YYDKDF (reference sequence). CDR3 size: 17 residues. CDR3 sequence reads: CATSRSDTGPSNEKLFF. Written as DNA, the CDR3 is TGTGCCACCAGCAGATCCGACACCGGGCCCAGTAATGAAAAACTGTTTTTT.

On this clonotype: At one boundary the junction diverges from the germline segment, which might be a read error. The J gene is TRBJ1-4, the V gene TRBV13; D not resolved. Germline loops: CDR1 PRHDT, CDR2 FYEKMQ (reference sequence). This CDR3 is built from 14 residues. CDR3 nucleotide sequence: TGTGCCAGCAGCATAGGACGGTCTAATGAAAAACTGTTTTTT. Translation gives CASSIGRSNEKLFF.

This clonotype has at least ten counts. The chain combines TRBV4-2 with TRBJ2-7, with 8 positions matching TRBD2. The CDR3 is made up of 16 amino acids. Per the germline V gene, CDR1 is LGHNA and CDR2 is YNFKEQ. V lost 0 bases and J lost 4; bases outside the gene matches: 8. CDR3 residues: CASSQDAGTRVYEQYF. CDR3 nucleotides: TGTGCCAGCAGCCAAGACGCAGGGACTAGGGTTTACGAGCAGTACTTC.

On this clonotype itself: At one boundary the junction diverges from the germline segment, which might be a read error. V usage is TRBV12-3 or TRBV12-4 and J usage is TRBJ2-3, with D possibly TRBD2 on 6 matching bases. The CDR3 loop spans 17 amino acids. CDR3 in DNA: TGTGTCAGCAGTCTATACCCTTGGGGGGTAAGCACAGATACGCAGTATTTT. It specifies CVSSLYPWGVSTDTQYF.

This clonotype has ten or more counts. The V call is TRBV5-1, the J call TRBJ2-7, with D perhaps TRBD2 (6 bases). The CDR3 is 15 residues long. In germline, CDR1 is SGHRS, CDR2 YFSETQ. V was shortened by 1 base and J by 3 bases, with 14 bases between the two germline ends. CDR3 protein: CASSLLSGAFYEQYF. DNA for the CDR3: TGCGCCAGCAGCTTGCTGTCGGGAGCGTTCTACGAGCAGTACTTC. Supplemented by reference TRBV5-1 and TRBJ2-7, the full variable domain reads KAGVTQTPRYLIKTRGQQVTLSCSPISGHRSVSWYQQTPGQGLQFLFEYFSETQRNKGNFPGRFSGRQFSNSRSEMNVSTLELGDSALYLCASSLLSGAFYEQYFGPGTRLTVT.

This clonotype was detected ten times or more. The chain couples TRBV7-2 to TRBJ2-7; D may be TRBD1 (5 bases). This CDR3 is 13 amino acids long. Germline V gives CDR1 SGHTA, CDR2 FQGNSA. V dropped 4 bases and J dropped 1 base, with 8 bases sitting between them. CDR3 DNA sequence: TGTGCCAGCAGCTCCCGGACATCCTACGAGCAGTACTTC. This encodes CASSSRTSYEQYF.

This chain uses TRBV28 with TRBJ1-5, with 8 nucleotides matching TRBD1. The CDR3 loop spans 14 amino acids. J gave up 4 bases and V 6 bases, and 5 bases lay outside the gene matches. Germline V gene sequence: CDR1 MDHEN, CDR2 SYDVKM. CDR3 in amino acids: CASRNRQGNQPQHF. CDR3 DNA sequence: TGTGCCAGCAGAAACCGACAGGGGAATCAGCCCCAGCATTTT.

This clonotype has just a few counts. V and J are TRBV20-1 and TRBJ2-7; D possibly matches TRBD1 or TRBD2 (5 bases each). Germline CDR1 reads DFQATT; CDR2 reads SNEGSKA (reference sequence). V shed 0 bases and J shed 1 base, with 13 bases lying between them. There are 15 residues in the CDR3. This chain's CDR3 is CSARDPGRKSYEQYF. The CDR3 coding sequence is TGCAGTGCTAGAGACCCGGGACGCAAGTCCTACGAGCAGTACTTC.